The 15 T cell receptor beta chains presented below share a single source sample, sequenced in a study of naive CD8 T cells in extremely preterm neonates. Clones were read by immunoSEQ multiplex PCR, and TCRdb kept only the in-frame ones, dropping some. This table has about 8,000 clones, approximately 98% appearing once. The sample taken for sequencing was naive CD8+ T cells from blood. The source of these receptors is a human donor in good health.

The genes are TRBV7-6 and TRBJ2-2; a possible D gene is TRBD2 (5 bases). V lost 0 bases to trimming and J lost 6 bases, with 17 bases between them. The CDR3 runs to 17 residues. In germline, CDR1 is SGHVS, CDR2 FNYEAQ. CDR3 loop: CASSLALQWAEAGELFF. CDR3 coding DNA: TGTGCCAGCAGCTTAGCGCTTCAGTGGGCGGAGGCCGGGGAGCTGTTTTTT.

The rearrangement links TRBV11-2 to TRBJ2-3; D may be TRBD1 (5 bases). This CDR3 has 17 residues. Germline CDR1 reads SGHAT; CDR2 reads FQNNGV. V was cut by 1 base and J by 0 bases, with 14 bases left in between. CDR3 coding DNA: TGTGCCAGCAGCTTAGGGTTACGCAGGGCTAGCACAGATACGCAGTATTTT. Translating gives CASSLGLRRASTDTQYF.

The J gene is TRBJ2-7, the V gene TRBV18, with 10 nucleotides matching TRBD2. Trimming took 2 bases from V and 6 from J; bases not matched to a gene: 13. CDR3 length: 17 residues. Germline V gives CDR1 KGHSH, CDR2 LQKENI. The CDR3 sequence is CASSPSLAGDDGGEQYF. The CDR3 coding sequence is TGTGCCAGCTCACCATCCCTAGCGGGGGACGATGGGGGCGAGCAGTACTTC.

The chain has TRBV7-6 and TRBJ2-7; weak D call: TRBD2 (7 bases). This CDR3 contains 12 residues. The V gene lost 8 bases and the J gene lost 1 base, with 9 bases spanning the gap. Germline V gives CDR1 SGHVS, CDR2 FNYEAQ. DNA for the CDR3: TGTGCCAGCGCGGGGGCGTCCTACGAGCAGTACTTC. The encoded protein is CASAGASYEQYF. The full variable domain, completed using reference TRBV7-6 and TRBJ2-7, is GAGVSQSPRYKVTKRGQDVALRCDPISGHVSLYWYRQALGQGPEFLTYFNYEAQQDKSGLPNDRFSAERPEGSISTLTIQRTEQRDSAMYRCASAGASYEQYFGPGTRLTVT.

The chain is built from TRBV7-6 and TRBJ2-3; no firm D call. V was trimmed by 7 bases and J by 4 bases, leaving 18 bases between them. Germline CDR1 is SGHVS and CDR2 is FNYEAQ. The length of the CDR3 is 15 residues. In nucleotides, the CDR3 is TGTGCCAGCACCCCCGAAGGAGTCATGCCAGATACGCAGTATTTT. The encoded protein is CASTPEGVMPDTQYF.

The chain links TRBV7-9 to TRBJ2-3, with D unresolved. The CDR3 covers 13 residues. Between the trimmed V and J ends, which lost 1 base and 4 bases, there was a span of 6 bases. Per the germline V gene, CDR1 is SEHNR and CDR2 is FQNEAQ (reference sequence). The CDR3 DNA reads as TGTGCCAGCAGCTTAGTCGGGTCAGATACGCAGTATTTT. Its translation: CASSLVGSDTQYF.

This clone came up once. The V and J genes are TRBV2 and TRBJ2-3; 10 nucleotides line up with TRBD2. The CDR3 extends over 12 amino acids. V was pared by 7 bases and J by 8 bases, with 3 bases of the junction left unmatched. Germline V CDR1 and CDR2: SNHLY, FYNNEI. In DNA form, the CDR3 reads TGTGCCAGCATGGGGACTAGCGCTACGCAGTATTTT. It specifies CASMGTSATQYF.

The chain is built from TRBV9 and TRBJ1-5; 12 bases are a match to TRBD1. The CDR3 contains 15 residues. V shed 4 bases, J shed 8 bases, and the junction held 7 bases outside the gene matches. Germline CDR1 reads SGDLS; CDR2 reads YYNGEE. The CDR3 loop is CASSLGTGGLEPQHF. CDR3 in DNA: TGTGCCAGCAGCCTCGGGACAGGGGGCCTGGAGCCCCAGCATTTT. Full variable domain (rest looked up from reference TRBV9 and TRBJ1-5): DSGVTQTPKHLITATGQRVTLRCSPRSGDLSVYWYQQSLDQGLQFLIQYYNGEERAKGNILERFSAQQFPDLHSELNLSSLELGDSALYFCASSLGTGGLEPQHFGDGTRLSIL.

The chain combines TRBV5-5 with TRBJ2-7; 10 bases line up with TRBD1. The CDR3 totals 15 residues. CDR1 and CDR2 from the germline V gene are SGHKS and YYEKEE (reference sequence). V trimming: 4 bases; J trimming: 4 bases; junction bases outside the gene matches: 8. As DNA, the CDR3 is TGTGCCAGCAGCACTTGGACAGGGGGACAATACGAGCAGTACGTC. Amino acid sequence: CASSTWTGGQYEQYV.

V and J are TRBV7-8 and TRBJ1-2; a weak D match, TRBD1 (6 bases). The V gene lost 0 bases and the J gene lost 14 bases, with 13 bases spanning the gap. In germline, CDR1 is SGHVS, CDR2 FQNEAQ. The CDR3 extends over 12 amino acids. The CDR3 spells CASSLAGAPGTF. In nucleotides, the CDR3 is TGTGCCAGCAGCTTAGCGGGGGCTCCGGGGACCTTC.

The V gene is TRBV13, the J gene TRBJ1-1; maybe TRBD1 (5 bases). V lost 1 base to trimming and J lost 1 base, with 10 bases between them. The CDR3 has 15 residues. The V gene's germline CDR1 is PRHDT and CDR2 FYEKMQ (reference sequence). CDR3 loop: CASSLVGEGNTEAFF. The CDR3 DNA reads as TGTGCCAGCAGCTTAGTGGGGGAGGGGAACACTGAAGCTTTCTTT. The whole variable domain, filled in from reference TRBV13 and TRBJ1-1, reads AAGVIQSPRHLIKEKRETATLKCYPIPRHDTVYWYQQGPGQDPQFLISFYEKMQSDKGSIPDRFSAQQFSDYHSELNMSSLELGDSALYFCASSLVGEGNTEAFFGQGTRLTVV.

This clone has only a few counts. This chain uses TRBV7-6 with TRBJ2-3; 9 nucleotides line up with TRBD1. Germline CDR1 SGHVS, CDR2 FNYEAQ. This CDR3 comprises 18 residues. J gave up 0 bases and V 2 bases, and 9 bases lay outside the gene matches. The CDR3 loop reads CASSLPLGTGISTDTQYF. In DNA form, the CDR3 reads TGTGCCAGCAGCTTACCTCTGGGGACAGGGATAAGCACAGATACGCAGTATTTT.

The CDR3 coding sequence is TGTGCCAGCAGTTTCGTTGGGGGAGGATATGGCTACACCTTC. As protein: CASSFVGGGYGYTF. The chain uses TRBV28 and TRBJ1-2; D perhaps matches TRBD1 (5 bases). Trimming shortened V by 3 bases and J by 5 bases, and 13 bases separated the two germline ends. Germline-derived CDR1 and CDR2 are MDHEN and SYDVKM. The CDR3 sequence is 14 residues long.

The chain uses TRBV21-1 and TRBJ1-4; the table assigns TRBD1, which was not confirmed against the DNA. TRBV21-1 is given as a pseudogene. The CDR3 length is 15 residues. This CDR3 reads CASSPAGVDNEKLFF. In DNA, the CDR3 is TGTGCCAGCAGCCCGGCAGGTGTCGATAATGAAAAACTGTTTTTT.

The gene calls are TRBV12-5 and TRBJ1-2; D may be TRBD1 (5 bases). CDR1 and CDR2 (germline): LGHNT, FRNRAP. Deletions cut 8 bases from V and 5 bases from J, with 12 bases between. The CDR3 loop spans 12 amino acids. Here the CDR3 reads CASQGVGYGYTF. In DNA form, the CDR3 reads TGTGCTAGTCAGGGCGTCGGTTATGGCTACACCTTC.